The sequence of this T cell receptor beta chain was determined in a study of T cells in Graves' hyperthyroidism and ophthalmopathy. Germline CDR1 reads SGHRS; CDR2 reads YFSETQ. The V segment lost 4 bases and the J segment 9 bases; nucleotides outside the gene matches: 6. The CDR3 covers 15 residues. This clonotype was detected a few times. From RNA transcripts, TCR beta CDR3 regions were amplified. With the HTBI primer set, the TCR CDR3 went through a first round of RT-PCR. TCRdb re-analysed the multiplex PCR reads in MiXCR, keeping a single row per CDR3 protein. The data hold approximately 640,000 distinct CDR3 sequences, with 17% observed a single time.

The sample consisted of blood. The sequence derives from a man aged 50 or older with Graves' hyperthyroidism. The chain couples TRBV5-1 to TRBJ2-1; 14 bases line up with TRBD2. CDR3: CASSRGTSGRSEQFF. The CDR3 nucleotides read TGCGCCAGCAGCCGCGGGACTAGCGGGAGAAGTGAGCAGTTCTTC.